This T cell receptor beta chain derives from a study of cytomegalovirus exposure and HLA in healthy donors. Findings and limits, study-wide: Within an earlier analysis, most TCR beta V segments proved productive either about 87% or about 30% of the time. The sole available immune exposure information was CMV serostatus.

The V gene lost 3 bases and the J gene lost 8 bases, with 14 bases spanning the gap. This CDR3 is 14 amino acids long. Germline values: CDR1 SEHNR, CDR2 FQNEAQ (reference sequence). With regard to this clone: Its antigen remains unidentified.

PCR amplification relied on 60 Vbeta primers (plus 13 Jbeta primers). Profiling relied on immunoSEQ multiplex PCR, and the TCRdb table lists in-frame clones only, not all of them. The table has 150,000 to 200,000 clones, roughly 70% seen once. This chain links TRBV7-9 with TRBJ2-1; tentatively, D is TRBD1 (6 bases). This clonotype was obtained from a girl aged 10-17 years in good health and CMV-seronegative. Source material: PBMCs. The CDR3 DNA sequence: TGTGCCAGCAGCTTGGAGGACAGCATCCATGAGCAGTTCTTC. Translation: CASSLEDSIHEQFF.